This TCR beta chain was identified during a study of blood T cell repertoires in COVID-19. In the study overall: The analysed material was cDNA or gDNA that came from T cells, B-cell-depleted T cells, or PBMCs.

Original analysis: Amplified reference gene primers provided the basis for estimating nucleated cell counts. Profiling relied on immunoSEQ multiplex PCR, and the TCRdb table lists in-frame clones only, not all of them. For V, J and clone size, that table is used; D and trimming come from the DNA. The sample consists of hundreds of thousands of clones, 86% of them appearing once. J was trimmed by 5 bases and V by 4 bases; bases with no gene match: 8. CDR1 and CDR2 from the germline V gene are KGHSH and LQKENI. The CDR3 runs to 15 residues. The chain is built from TRBV18 and TRBJ1-5; 7 positions match TRBD1. The sample taken for sequencing was PBMCs or T cells enriched from blood (not recorded which). This TCR derives from a woman aged 30 to 39 who had been exposed to COVID-19. The CDR3 coding sequence is TGTGCCAGCTCACAAAACACAGGGGAAGATCAGCCCCAGCATTTT. Amino acids: CASSQNTGEDQPQHF.